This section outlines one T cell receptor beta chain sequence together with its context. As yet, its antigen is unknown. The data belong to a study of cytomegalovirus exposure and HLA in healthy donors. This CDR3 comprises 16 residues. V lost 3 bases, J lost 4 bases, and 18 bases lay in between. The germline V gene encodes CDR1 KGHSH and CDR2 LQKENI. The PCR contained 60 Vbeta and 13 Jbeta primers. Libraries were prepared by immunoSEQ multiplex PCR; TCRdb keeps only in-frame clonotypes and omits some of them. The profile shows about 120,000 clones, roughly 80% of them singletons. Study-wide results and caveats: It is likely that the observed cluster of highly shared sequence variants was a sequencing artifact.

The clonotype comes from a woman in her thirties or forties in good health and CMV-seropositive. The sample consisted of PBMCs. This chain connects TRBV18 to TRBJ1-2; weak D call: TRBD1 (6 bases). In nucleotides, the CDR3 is TGTGCCAGCTCACCGTTGAGAACAGGGTCGCCCTATGGCTACACCTTC. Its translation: CASSPLRTGSPYGYTF.